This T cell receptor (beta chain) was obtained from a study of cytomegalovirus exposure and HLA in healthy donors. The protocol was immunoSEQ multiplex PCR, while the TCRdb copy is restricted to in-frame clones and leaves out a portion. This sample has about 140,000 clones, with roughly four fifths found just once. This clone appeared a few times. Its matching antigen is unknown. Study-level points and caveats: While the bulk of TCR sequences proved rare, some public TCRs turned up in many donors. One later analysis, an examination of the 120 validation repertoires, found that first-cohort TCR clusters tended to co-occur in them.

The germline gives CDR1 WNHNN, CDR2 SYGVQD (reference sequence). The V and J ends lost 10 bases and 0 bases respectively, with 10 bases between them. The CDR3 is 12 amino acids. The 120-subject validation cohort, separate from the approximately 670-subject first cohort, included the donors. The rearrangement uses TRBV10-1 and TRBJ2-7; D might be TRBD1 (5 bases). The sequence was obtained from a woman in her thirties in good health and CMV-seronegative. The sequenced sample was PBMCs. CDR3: CAIRGISYEQYF. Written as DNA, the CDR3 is TGCGCCATAAGGGGAATCTCCTACGAGCAGTACTTC.